This TCR beta chain was retrieved from a study of human T cells and chemical hapten exposure. Study in general: The patch tests put 0.01% DPC on the skin of the upper back and were read 6 days later.

The time point: pre-sensitization, week 0. Treatment meaning: therapeutic diphenylcyclopropenone sensitization with weekly scalp DPC. Blood was collected ahead of every patch test applied. Researchers extracted total RNA from unfractionated whole blood. Per the original methods: Ranging from roughly 20,000 to 750,000, TCR counts per sample had a median value of 95,638. TCRdb fed the RACE reads into MiXCR, producing one record per CDR3 protein. V and J calls and clone size were set by TCRdb, not the authors. The sample contains more than 70,000 distinct CDR3 sequences, 7.5% to 9.5% of which appear only once. The source was whole blood, collected in connection with sensitization to the hapten diphenylcyclopropenone (DPC). The TCR was taken from a man aged 40-55 years with alopecia areata. Some clones in this sample may be carry-over from other donors' samples.

CDR3 sequence (DNA): TGTGCCTGGAGTGGGACAGCTAACTATGGCTACACCTTC. Translating gives CAWSGTANYGYTF. This chain connects TRBV30 to TRBJ1-2; perhaps TRBD1 as D (6 bases). V was clipped by 1 base and J by 0 bases, with 6 bases between them. The CDR3 extends over 13 amino acids. The germline V gene has CDR1 GTSNPN and CDR2 SVGIG (reference sequence).